This T cell receptor (beta chain) was identified in a study of blood T cell repertoires in COVID-19. At the level of the study: From the United States, Italy and Spain came samples of acute and convalescent COVID-19. In each case, the material was cDNA or gDNA derived from T cells, B-cell-depleted T cells, or PBMCs.

In the authors' workflow: Amplifying reference gene primers gave estimates of nucleated cell counts. Sequencing was performed with immunoSEQ multiplex PCR; in TCRdb, only in-frame clones are kept and a portion is missing. V and J calls and clone size are as listed in that table; D and trimming were resolved from the DNA. Among some 89,000 clones, approximately 84% were seen once, and the ten largest hold around 4.5%. The V gene lost 0 bases and the J gene lost 5 bases, with 7 bases spanning the gap. This CDR3 comprises 13 residues. The germline gives CDR1 SGDLS, CDR2 YYNGEE. The chain is built from TRBV9 and TRBJ2-3; D call uncertain. The sample was peripheral blood. The sequence came from a man aged 55 to 69 with acute or convalescent COVID-19. The CDR3 reads CASSVVPVDTQYF. As DNA, the CDR3 is TGTGCCAGCAGCGTAGTTCCGGTAGATACGCAGTATTTT.